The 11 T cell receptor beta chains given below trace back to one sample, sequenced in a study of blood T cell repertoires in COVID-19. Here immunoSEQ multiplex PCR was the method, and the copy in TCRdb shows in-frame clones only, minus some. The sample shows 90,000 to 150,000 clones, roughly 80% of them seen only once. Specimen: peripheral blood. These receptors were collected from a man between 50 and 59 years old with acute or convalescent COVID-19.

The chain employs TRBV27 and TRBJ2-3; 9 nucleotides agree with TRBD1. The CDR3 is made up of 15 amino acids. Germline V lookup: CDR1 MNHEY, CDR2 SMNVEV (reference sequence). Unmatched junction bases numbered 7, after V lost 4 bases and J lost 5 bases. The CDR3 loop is CASSSTPDRGDTQYF. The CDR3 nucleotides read TGTGCCAGCAGTTCCACGCCGGACAGGGGAGATACGCAGTATTTT.

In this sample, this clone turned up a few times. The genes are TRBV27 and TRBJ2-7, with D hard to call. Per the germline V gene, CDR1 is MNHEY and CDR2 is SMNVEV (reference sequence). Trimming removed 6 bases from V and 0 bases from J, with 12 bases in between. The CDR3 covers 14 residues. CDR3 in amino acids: CASRYAASSYEQYF. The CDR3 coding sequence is TGTGCCAGCAGATATGCGGCTAGCTCCTACGAGCAGTACTTC.

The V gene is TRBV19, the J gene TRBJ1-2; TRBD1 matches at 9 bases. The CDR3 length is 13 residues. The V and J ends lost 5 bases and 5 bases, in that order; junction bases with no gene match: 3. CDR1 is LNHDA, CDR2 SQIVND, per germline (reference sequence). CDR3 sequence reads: CASSGGQGYGYTF. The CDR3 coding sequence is TGTGCCAGTAGTGGGGGACAGGGATATGGCTACACCTTC.

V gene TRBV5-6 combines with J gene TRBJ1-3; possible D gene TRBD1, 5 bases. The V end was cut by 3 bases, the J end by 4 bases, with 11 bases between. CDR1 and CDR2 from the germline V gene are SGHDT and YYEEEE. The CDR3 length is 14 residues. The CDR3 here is CASSWGVTGNTIYF. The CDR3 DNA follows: TGTGCCAGCAGCTGGGGGGTAACCGGAAACACCATATATTTT.

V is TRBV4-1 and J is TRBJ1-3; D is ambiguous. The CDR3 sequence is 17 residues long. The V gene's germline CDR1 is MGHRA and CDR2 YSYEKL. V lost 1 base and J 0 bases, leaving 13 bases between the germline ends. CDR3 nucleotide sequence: TGCGCCAGCAGCCAAGTTACGGCCGGGAGCTCTGGAAACACCATATATTTT. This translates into CASSQVTAGSSGNTIYF.

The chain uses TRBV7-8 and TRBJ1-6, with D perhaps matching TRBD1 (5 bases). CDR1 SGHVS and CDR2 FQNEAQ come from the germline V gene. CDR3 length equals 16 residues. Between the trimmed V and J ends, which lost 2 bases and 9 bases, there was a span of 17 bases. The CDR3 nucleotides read TGTGCCAGCAGCTTACAGGGAATGGTGCAGAGTTCACCCCTCCACTTT. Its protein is CASSLQGMVQSSPLHF.

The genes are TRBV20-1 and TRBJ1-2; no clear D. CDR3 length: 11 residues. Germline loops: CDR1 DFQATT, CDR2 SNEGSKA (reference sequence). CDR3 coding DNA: TGCAGCGCTGATCCGGTGGAGGGCTACACCTTC. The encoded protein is CSADPVEGYTF.

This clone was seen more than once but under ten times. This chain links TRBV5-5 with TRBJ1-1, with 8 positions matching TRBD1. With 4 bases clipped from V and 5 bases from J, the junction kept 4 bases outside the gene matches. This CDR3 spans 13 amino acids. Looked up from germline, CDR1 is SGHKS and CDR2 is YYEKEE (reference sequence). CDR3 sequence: CASSGQGLTEAFF. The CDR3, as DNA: TGTGCCAGCAGCGGACAGGGTTTAACTGAAGCTTTCTTT. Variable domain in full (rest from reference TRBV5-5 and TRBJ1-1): DAGVTQSPTHLIKTRGQQVTLRCSPISGHKSVSWYQQVLGQGPQFIFQYYEKEERGRGNFPDRFSARQFPNYSSELNVNALLLGDSALYLCASSGQGLTEAFFGQGTRLTVV.

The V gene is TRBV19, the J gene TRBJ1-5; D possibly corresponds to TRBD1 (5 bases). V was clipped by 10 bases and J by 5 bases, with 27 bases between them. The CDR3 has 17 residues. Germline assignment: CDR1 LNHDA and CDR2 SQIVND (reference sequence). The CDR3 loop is CATKGPGGSRVYQPQHF. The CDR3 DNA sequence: TGTGCCACCAAGGGACCGGGGGGAAGCAGGGTGTATCAGCCCCAGCATTTT.

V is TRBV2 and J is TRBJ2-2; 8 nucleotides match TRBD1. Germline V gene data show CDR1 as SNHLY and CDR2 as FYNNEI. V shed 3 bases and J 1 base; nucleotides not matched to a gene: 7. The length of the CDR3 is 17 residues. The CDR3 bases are TGTGCCAGCAGTGATTCAGACAGGGGCGTGAACACCGGGGAGCTGTTTTTT. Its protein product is CASSDSDRGVNTGELFF.

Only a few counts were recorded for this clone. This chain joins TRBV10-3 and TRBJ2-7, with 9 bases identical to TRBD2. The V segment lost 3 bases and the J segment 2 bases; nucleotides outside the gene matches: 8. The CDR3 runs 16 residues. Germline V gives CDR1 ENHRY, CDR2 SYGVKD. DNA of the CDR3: TGTGCCATCAGTGACATTACTAGCGGGCAGACCTACGAGCAGTACTTC. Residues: CAISDITSGQTYEQYF.